Described below is a single TCR beta chain sequence and its context. Using immunoSEQ multiplex PCR, the repertoire was profiled, and TCRdb retains in-frame clones only, with some absent. This table has about 2.4 million clones, 80% to 95% appearing once. This record belongs to a study of shared clonotypes between healthy human individuals. The split of CD4+ cells yielded CD45RA+ naive and CD45RA-negative memory subsets. CDR1 and CDR2 from the germline V gene are SGHTA and FQGTGA. V lost 4 bases to trimming and J lost 6 bases; unmatched junction nucleotides: 0. CDR3 length: 14 residues. The chain uses TRBV7-3 and TRBJ2-1; 13 bases map to TRBD2. The source of this sequence is a man aged 18 to 30 in good health. Some clones in this sample may be carry-over from other donors' samples. The sample comprised naive CD4+ T cells from PBMCs. Specified subset: CD45RA+ positively selected. The chain's CDR3 is CASSWTSGSNEQFF. CDR3 coding DNA: TGTGCCAGCAGCTGGACTAGCGGGAGCAATGAGCAGTTCTTC.